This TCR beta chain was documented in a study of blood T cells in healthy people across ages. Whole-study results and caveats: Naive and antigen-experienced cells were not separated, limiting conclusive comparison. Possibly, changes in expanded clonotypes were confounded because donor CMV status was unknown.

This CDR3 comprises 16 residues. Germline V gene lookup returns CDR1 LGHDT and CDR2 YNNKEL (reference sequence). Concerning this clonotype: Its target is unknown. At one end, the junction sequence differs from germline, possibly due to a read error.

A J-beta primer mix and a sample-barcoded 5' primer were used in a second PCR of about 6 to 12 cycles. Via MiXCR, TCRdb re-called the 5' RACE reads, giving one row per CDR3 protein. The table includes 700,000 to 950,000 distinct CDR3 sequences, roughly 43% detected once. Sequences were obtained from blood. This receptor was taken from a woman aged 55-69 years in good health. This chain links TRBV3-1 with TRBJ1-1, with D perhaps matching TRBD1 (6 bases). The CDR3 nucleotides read TGTGCCAGTAGCCAAGATGGAGAGGGGGGAGGAACTGAAGCTTTCTTT. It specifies CASSQDGEGGGTEAFF.